This TCR beta chain comes out of a study of CD8+CD57+ T cells in acquired aplastic anemia. Study at large: Sorted CD4+ and CD8+ cells yielded about 3.1 ug of DNA on average. Study-level points and caveats: Overlapping CD8+ CDR3 repertoires of patients and controls contained roughly 27 shared sequences.

Selection for sequencing was limited to patients who had shown CD8+CD57+ cell expansion by flow cytometry. Between the trimmed V and J ends, which lost 5 bases and 1 base, there was a span of 16 bases. The CDR3 extends over 15 amino acids. The germline V gene encodes CDR1 DFQATT and CDR2 SNEGSKA (reference sequence). TCR beta VDJ and CDR3 profiling used genomic DNA as template. TCRdb called the reads again in MiXCR, with one record for every CDR3 protein. The sample shows around 500,000 distinct CDR3 sequences, under 40% of them seen only once. A word on this clonotype: The antigen is unknown.

What was sequenced was sorted CD4+, CD8+, or CD8+CD57+ T cells (not recorded which) from PBMCs. The rearrangement joins TRBV20-1 to TRBJ2-3; D is possibly TRBD1 (6 bases). This TCR derives from a human donor with aplastic anemia. The CDR3 here is CSAGGGQGRTDTQYF. The CDR3 DNA sequence: TGCAGTGCTGGGGGTGGGCAGGGGCGCACAGATACGCAGTATTTT.